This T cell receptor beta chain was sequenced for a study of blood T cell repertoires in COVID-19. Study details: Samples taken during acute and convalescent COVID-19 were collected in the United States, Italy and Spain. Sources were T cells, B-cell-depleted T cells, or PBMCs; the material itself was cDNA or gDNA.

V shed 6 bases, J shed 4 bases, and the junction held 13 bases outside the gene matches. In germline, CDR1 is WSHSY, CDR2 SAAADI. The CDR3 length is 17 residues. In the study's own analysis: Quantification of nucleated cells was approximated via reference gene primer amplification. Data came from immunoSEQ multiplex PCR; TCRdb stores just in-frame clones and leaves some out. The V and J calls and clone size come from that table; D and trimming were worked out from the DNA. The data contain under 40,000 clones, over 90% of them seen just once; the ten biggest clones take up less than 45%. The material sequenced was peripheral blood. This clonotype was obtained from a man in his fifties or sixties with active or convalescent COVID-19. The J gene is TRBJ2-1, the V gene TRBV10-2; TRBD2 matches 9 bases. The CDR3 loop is CASRASGNNPGYNEQFF. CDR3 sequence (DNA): TGCGCCAGCAGGGCTAGCGGGAACAATCCCGGGTACAATGAGCAGTTCTTC.